Shown below are 24 T cell receptor beta chains from a single sample sequenced in a study of CD4+ T cells in melanoma. Measured with immunoSEQ multiplex PCR; TCRdb has only the in-frame clones, and not every one. The sample records about 3,700 clones, 55% to 85% being singletons. Input material: tumor tissue. The receptors were gathered from a human donor with melanoma.

The chain employs TRBV4-2 and TRBJ2-1; 9 bases map to TRBD2. The germline gives CDR1 LGHNA, CDR2 YNFKEQ. J was trimmed by 0 bases and V by 1 base; bases with no gene match: 7. The CDR3 contains 18 residues. CDR3 sequence reads: CASSQGVRGRASYNEQFF. Written as DNA, the CDR3 is TGTGCCAGCAGCCAAGGGGTACGCGGGAGGGCCTCCTACAATGAGCAGTTCTTC.

This clone was picked up a small number of times. Here the CDR3 reads CASTTYNSPLHF. The CDR3, as DNA: TGTGCCAGTACTACCTATAATTCACCCCTCCACTTT. The gene calls are TRBV19 and TRBJ1-6, with D unresolved. Germline CDR1 and CDR2: LNHDA and SQIVND (reference sequence). CDR3 length: 12 amino acids. Trimming took off 7 bases at V and 2 bases at J, with 3 bases between the two ends. Using reference TRBV19 and TRBJ1-6 for the parts outside the CDR3, the full variable domain is DGGITQSPKYLFRKEGQNVTLSCEQNLNHDAMYWYRQDPGQGLRLIYYSQIVNDFQKGDIAEGYSVSREKKESFPLTVTSAQKNPTAFYLCASTTYNSPLHFGNGTRLTVT.

CDR3 sequence (DNA): TGTGCCAGCAGCGCCCGGGGAGCGGGGGGACCCACAGATACGCAGTATTTT. Residues: CASSARGAGGPTDTQYF. This rearrangement joins TRBV4-2 to TRBJ2-3; 9 nucleotides agree with TRBD2. The CDR3 extends over 17 amino acids. V shed 5 bases and J 2 bases; nucleotides not matched to a gene: 11. The germline V gene encodes CDR1 LGHNA and CDR2 YNFKEQ.

This chain uses TRBV15 with TRBJ2-2; 11 nucleotides line up with TRBD2. The germline V gene has CDR1 LNHNV and CDR2 YYDKDF (reference sequence). J was trimmed by 6 bases and V by 3 bases; bases with no gene match: 0. This CDR3 is built from 14 residues. CDR3 protein: CATSRTSGAGELFF. DNA of the CDR3: TGTGCCACCAGCAGGACTAGCGGGGCCGGGGAGCTGTTTTTT.

The chain carries TRBV5-1 and TRBJ2-7; 8 bases agree with TRBD1. The J segment lost 2 bases and the V segment lost 1 base, leaving 5 bases of the junction unmatched. Germline V gene lookup returns CDR1 SGHRS and CDR2 YFSETQ. The CDR3 runs to 15 residues. CDR3 residues: CASSLNPDRAYEQYF. The CDR3 DNA follows: TGCGCCAGCAGCTTGAATCCGGACAGGGCCTACGAGCAGTACTTC.

This clone was found a few times. This chain connects TRBV10-1 to TRBJ2-5; 10 bases align to TRBD1. The ends lost 2 bases at V and 1 base at J; junction bases unmatched: 7. Germline assignment: CDR1 WNHNN and CDR2 SYGVQD (reference sequence). CDR3 length: 17 amino acids. CDR3 region: CASSEPSGTGVQETQYF. Written as DNA, the CDR3 is TGCGCCAGCAGTGAGCCTTCCGGGACAGGGGTCCAAGAGACCCAGTACTTC.

V usage is TRBV19 and J usage is TRBJ2-7; a possible D gene is TRBD1 (6 bases). The germline CDR1 and CDR2 sequences are LNHDA and SQIVND (reference sequence). The CDR3 is 14 amino acids. The V gene lost 8 bases and the J gene lost 3 bases, with 17 bases spanning the gap. The CDR3 bases are TGTGCCAGTTATAACAGGGTATCGCGCTACGAGCAGTACTTC. This encodes CASYNRVSRYEQYF.

This chain links TRBV9 with TRBJ2-7; D gene ambiguous. With 0 bases removed from V and 1 base from J, the gap between germline ends came to 8 bases. There are 14 residues in the CDR3. Germline V CDR1 and CDR2: SGDLS, YYNGEE. Here the CDR3 DNA reads TGTGCCAGCAGCGTAGGGGCTGAGTCCTACGAGCAGTACTTC. It translates to CASSVGAESYEQYF. Together with reference TRBV9 and TRBJ2-7, the CDR3 gives the full variable domain: DSGVTQTPKHLITATGQRVTLRCSPRSGDLSVYWYQQSLDQGLQFLIQYYNGEERAKGNILERFSAQQFPDLHSELNLSSLELGDSALYFCASSVGAESYEQYFGPGTRLTVT.

This clone showed up just a few times. The V and J genes are TRBV27 and TRBJ1-6; D gene ambiguous. This CDR3 has 14 amino acids. V lost 2 bases and J lost 6, with 8 bases in between. Germline CDR1 reads MNHEY; CDR2 reads SMNVEV (reference sequence). The CDR3 bases are TGTGCCAGCAGTTTAAGTGGAGGTAATTCACCCCTCCACTTT. Amino acids: CASSLSGGNSPLHF.

The V gene is TRBV14, the J gene TRBJ2-3; 10 bases agree with TRBD2. Per the germline V gene, CDR1 is SGHDN and CDR2 is FVKESK. V lost 2 bases to trimming and J lost 7 bases; unmatched junction nucleotides: 6. CDR3 length: 15 residues. This CDR3 is CASSQILAGDNTQYF. In DNA form, the CDR3 reads TGTGCCAGCAGCCAAATCCTAGCGGGGGATAATACGCAGTATTTT.

The V and J genes are TRBV2 and TRBJ2-5, with D possibly being TRBD1 (6 bases). V was cut by 5 bases and J by 0 bases, with 16 bases left in between. This CDR3 comprises 16 residues. The germline gives CDR1 SNHLY, CDR2 FYNNEI. The CDR3 DNA reads TGTGCCAGCAGTCCTATTGACAGGTCGTACCAAGAGACCCAGTACTTC. This gives the protein CASSPIDRSYQETQYF.

In its sample, this clone was seen a few times. The CDR3 loop is CASSRTGLGNSPLHF. The CDR3 DNA reads as TGTGCCAGCAGCCGGACCGGGTTAGGGAATTCACCCCTCCACTTT. The chain combines TRBV9 with TRBJ1-6; no clear D. The CDR3 has 15 residues. The V gene lost 4 bases and the J gene lost 7 bases, with 15 bases spanning the gap. Germline values: CDR1 SGDLS, CDR2 YYNGEE.

The chain is built from TRBV7-8 and TRBJ2-7, with D perhaps TRBD2 (6 bases). This CDR3 is built from 15 residues. V gave up 4 bases and J gave up 2 bases, with 15 bases separating them. Germline V gene sequence: CDR1 SGHVS, CDR2 FQNEAQ. Written as DNA, the CDR3 is TGTGCCAGCAGCTCAGAAGCGGGCCTTACCTACGAGCAGTACTTC. This sequence encodes CASSSEAGLTYEQYF.

This clone is termed large. V gene TRBV4-3 combines with J gene TRBJ1-2; D ambiguous. V was pared by 4 bases and J by 3 bases, with 12 bases between. Germline CDR1 reads LGHNA; CDR2 reads YSLEER. The CDR3 spans 14 residues. The CDR3: CASSRRAGDYGYTF. The CDR3 DNA sequence: TGCGCCAGCAGCCGAAGGGCCGGGGACTATGGCTACACCTTC.

This clone qualifies as large. This chain links TRBV4-1 with TRBJ2-1, with D perhaps TRBD2 (5 bases). This CDR3 spans 13 amino acids. V lost 4 bases to trimming and J lost 7 bases, with 11 bases between them. Germline CDR1 is MGHRA and CDR2 is YSYEKL. The CDR3 protein is CASSLYSGNEQFF. CDR3 nucleotides: TGCGCCAGCAGCCTTTATTCGGGGAATGAGCAGTTCTTC.

The chain is built from TRBV6-1 and TRBJ1-4; D is ambiguous. V shed 1 base and J shed 5 bases, with 2 bases lying between them. CDR3 length: 12 amino acids. Germline values: CDR1 MNHNS, CDR2 SASEGT. CDR3 in DNA: TGTGCCAGCAGTGAAGAAAATGAAAAACTGTTTTTT. Translated, it gives CASSEENEKLFF.

V gene TRBV5-1 combines with J gene TRBJ2-7; D possibly corresponds to TRBD2 (6 bases). Trimming left V 3 bases short and J 6 bases short, with 16 bases between. The CDR3 sequence is 14 residues long. Germline loops: CDR1 SGHRS, CDR2 YFSETQ. CDR3 nucleotide sequence: TGCGCCAGCAGCTCGGGGACTCTTCTCGGCGAGCAGTACTTC. Encoded protein: CASSSGTLLGEQYF.

This clone was counted between two and nine times. The rearrangement joins TRBV5-5 to TRBJ2-7; either TRBD1 or TRBD2 may supply D (5 bases each). Trimming cost V 1 base and J 3 bases, with 26 bases left between them. Looked up from germline, CDR1 is SGHKS and CDR2 is YYEKEE (reference sequence). The CDR3 spans 19 residues. DNA for the CDR3: TGTGCCAGCAGCTTGCGCCCGGGGCCCTACTCAAAGGTTGTCTACGAGCAGTACTTC. Residues: CASSLRPGPYSKVVYEQYF.

This clone was observed once. The gene calls are TRBV4-3 and TRBJ1-4; possible D gene TRBD1, 6 bases. Germline values: CDR1 LGHNA, CDR2 YSLEER. CDR3 size: 16 residues. Trimming left V 0 bases short and J 7 bases short, with 15 bases between. The CDR3 DNA sequence: TGCGCCAGCAGCCAAGAGGGGGGCCGGGTTTTTGAAAAACTGTTTTTT. This encodes CASSQEGGRVFEKLFF.

This clone showed up just once. The chain recombines TRBV11-3 with TRBJ2-1; D may be TRBD1 or TRBD2 (6 bases each). Germline V gene sequence: CDR1 SGHNT, CDR2 YENEEA. This CDR3 spans 15 amino acids. The germline V and J ends were trimmed by 5 bases and 4 bases, with 15 bases remaining between them. CDR3 DNA: TGTGCCAGCAGCCCGCGGGACACAGGGTACAATGAGCAGTTCTTC. This codes for CASSPRDTGYNEQFF. The whole variable domain, filled in from reference TRBV11-3 and TRBJ2-1, reads EAGVVQSPRYKIIEKKQPVAFWCNPISGHNTLYWYLQNLGQGPELLIRYENEEAVDDSQLPKDRFSAERLKGVDSTLKIQPAELGDSAVYLCASSPRDTGYNEQFFGPGTRLTVL.

This sequence joins TRBV5-8 and TRBJ1-2; unclear D gene. Trimming cost V 1 base and J 6 bases, with 10 bases left between them. This CDR3 comprises 13 residues. Germline values: CDR1 SGHTS, CDR2 YDEGEE. The CDR3 sequence is CASSLLNQNGYTF. The DNA for the CDR3 is TGTGCCAGCAGCTTGCTGAACCAAAATGGCTACACCTTC.

The chain carries TRBV5-4 and TRBJ2-7, with TRBD2 as a possible D gene (5 bases). The CDR3 extends over 17 amino acids. The V end was cut by 3 bases, the J end by 2 bases, with 21 bases between. Germline assignment: CDR1 SGHNT and CDR2 YYREEE (reference sequence). The DNA for the CDR3 is TGTGCCAGCAGCTCGTATCCCTCAGGAGCGGAGACCTACGAGCAGTACTTC. Translation gives CASSSYPSGAETYEQYF.

The CDR3 spells CASSLHSPLPEAFF. CDR3 nucleotides: TGTGCCAGCAGCTTACATTCCCCCCTCCCGGAAGCTTTCTTT. This chain uses TRBV7-9 with TRBJ1-1; no clear D. V was shortened by 2 bases and J by 8 bases, with 15 bases between the two germline ends. The CDR3 runs to 14 residues. Germline V gene sequence: CDR1 SEHNR, CDR2 FQNEAQ (reference sequence).

V is TRBV4-3 and J is TRBJ2-7, with TRBD1 matching over 10 bases. Germline V gene data show CDR1 as LGHNA and CDR2 as YSLEER. The CDR3 runs to 15 residues. The V gene end was trimmed by 1 base and the J gene end by 10 bases; junction bases not matched to a gene: 10. The CDR3 loop is CASSQGDRDRGRQYF. The CDR3 DNA sequence: TGCGCCAGCAGCCAAGGAGATCGGGACAGGGGAAGACAGTACTTC.